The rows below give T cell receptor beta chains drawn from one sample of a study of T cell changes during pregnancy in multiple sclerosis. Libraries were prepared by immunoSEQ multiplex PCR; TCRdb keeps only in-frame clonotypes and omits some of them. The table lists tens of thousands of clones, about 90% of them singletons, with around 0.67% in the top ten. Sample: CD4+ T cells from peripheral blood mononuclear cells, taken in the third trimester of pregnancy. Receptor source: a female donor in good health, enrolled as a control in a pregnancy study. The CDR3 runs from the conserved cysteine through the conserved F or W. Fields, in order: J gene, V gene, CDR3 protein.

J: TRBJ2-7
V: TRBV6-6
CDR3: CASSYERYEQYF

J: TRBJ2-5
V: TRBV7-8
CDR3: CASSWWDSSGEETQYF

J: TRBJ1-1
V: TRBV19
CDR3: CASMEGLVTEAFF

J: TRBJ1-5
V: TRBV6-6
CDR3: CASHLQLNQPQHF

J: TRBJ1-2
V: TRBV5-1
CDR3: CASNPTTGWIYGYTF

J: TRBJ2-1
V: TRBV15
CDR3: CATSRDIGGNNEQFF

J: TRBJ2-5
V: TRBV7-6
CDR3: CASSTDYTTSGPRQETQYF

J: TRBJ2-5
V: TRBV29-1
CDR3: CSAGLRLAKETQYF

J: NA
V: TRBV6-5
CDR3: CASSYRDRGHEQYF

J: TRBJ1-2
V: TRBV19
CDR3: CASSPLGAGGSRGNYGYTF

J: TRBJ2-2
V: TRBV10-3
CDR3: CAISVQGNTGELFF

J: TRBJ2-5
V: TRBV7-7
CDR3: CASAGGETQYF

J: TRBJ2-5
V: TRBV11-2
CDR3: CASNPGLAGGETQYF

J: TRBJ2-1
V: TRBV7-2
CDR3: CASSSDRTSYNEQFF

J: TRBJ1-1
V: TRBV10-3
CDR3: CAISESRSNTEAFF

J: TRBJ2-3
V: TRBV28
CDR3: CASSLFGRVGGTSTDTQYF

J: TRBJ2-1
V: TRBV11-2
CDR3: CASSYLGGPGEQFF

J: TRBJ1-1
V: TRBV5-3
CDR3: CPLGGVCTEAFF

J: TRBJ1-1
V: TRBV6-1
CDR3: CASSDWGGIPFF

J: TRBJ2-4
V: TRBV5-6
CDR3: CASTGTGLPLAKNIQYF

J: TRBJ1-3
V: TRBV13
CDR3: CASRLRQGRSSGNTIYF

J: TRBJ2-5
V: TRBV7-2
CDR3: CASSLSVGTQYF